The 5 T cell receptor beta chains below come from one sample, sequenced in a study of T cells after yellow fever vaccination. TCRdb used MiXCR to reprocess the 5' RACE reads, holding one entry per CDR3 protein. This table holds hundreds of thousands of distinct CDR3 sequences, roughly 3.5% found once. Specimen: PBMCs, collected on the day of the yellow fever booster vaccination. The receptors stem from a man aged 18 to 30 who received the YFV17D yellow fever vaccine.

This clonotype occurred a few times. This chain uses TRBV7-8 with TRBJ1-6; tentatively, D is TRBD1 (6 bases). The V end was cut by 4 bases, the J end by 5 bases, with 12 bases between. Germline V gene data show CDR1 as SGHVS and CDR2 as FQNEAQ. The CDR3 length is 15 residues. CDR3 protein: CASSSQGLDNSPLHF. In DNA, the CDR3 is TGTGCCAGCAGCTCACAGGGACTGGATAATTCACCCCTCCACTTT. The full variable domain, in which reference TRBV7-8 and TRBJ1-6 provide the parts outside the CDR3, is GAGVSQSPRYKVAKRGQDVALRCDPISGHVSLFWYQQALGQGPEFLTYFQNEAQLDKSGLPSDRFFAERPEGSVSTLKIQRTQQEDSAVYLCASSSQGLDNSPLHFGNGTRLTVT.

For the CDR3, the DNA is TGTGCCAGCAGTTTAGCTTTCCGTACAGGATCACCCCTCCACTTT. It is translated as CASSLAFRTGSPLHF. The V gene is TRBV12-3 or TRBV12-4, the J gene TRBJ1-6, with D possibly TRBD1 on 5 matching bases. The CDR3 runs to 15 residues. Trimming shortened V by 0 bases and J by 10 bases, and 13 bases separated the two germline ends.

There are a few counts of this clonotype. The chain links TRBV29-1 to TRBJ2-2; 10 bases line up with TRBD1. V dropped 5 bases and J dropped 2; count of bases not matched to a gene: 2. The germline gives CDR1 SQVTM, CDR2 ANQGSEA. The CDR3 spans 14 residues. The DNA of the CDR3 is TGCAGCGTTTGGACAGGGGGAAACACCGGGGAGCTGTTTTTT. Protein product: CSVWTGGNTGELFF.

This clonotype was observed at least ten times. For the CDR3, the DNA is TGTGCCAGCAACAGCCCGGCCACCTACGAGCAGTACGTC. Translated: CASNSPATYEQYV. The chain recombines TRBV6-1 with TRBJ2-7; D unresolved. This CDR3 spans 13 amino acids. Between the trimmed V and J ends, which lost 7 bases and 2 bases, there was a span of 12 bases. Germline CDR1 reads MNHNS; CDR2 reads SASEGT.

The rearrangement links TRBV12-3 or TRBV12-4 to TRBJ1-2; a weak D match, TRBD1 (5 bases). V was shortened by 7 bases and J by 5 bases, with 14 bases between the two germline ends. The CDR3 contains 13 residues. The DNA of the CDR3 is TGTGCCAGCACTCCGGGACCGTTGTATGGCTACACCTTC. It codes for CASTPGPLYGYTF.